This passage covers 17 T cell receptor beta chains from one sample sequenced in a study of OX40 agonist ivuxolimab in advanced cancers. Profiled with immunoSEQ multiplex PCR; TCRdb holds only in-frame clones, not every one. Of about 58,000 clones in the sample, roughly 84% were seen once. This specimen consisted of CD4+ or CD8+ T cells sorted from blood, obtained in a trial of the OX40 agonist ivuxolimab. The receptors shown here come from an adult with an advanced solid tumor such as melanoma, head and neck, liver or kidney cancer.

This CDR3 reads CASSPQASGEETQYF. DNA of the CDR3: TGCGCCAGCAGCCCCCAGGCGAGCGGAGAGGAGACCCAGTACTTC. The rearrangement uses TRBV5-1 and TRBJ2-5; perhaps TRBD2 as D (5 bases). Trimming stripped 4 bases from V and 5 bases from J, with 18 bases between. CDR3 length: 15 amino acids. In germline, CDR1 is SGHRS, CDR2 YFSETQ.

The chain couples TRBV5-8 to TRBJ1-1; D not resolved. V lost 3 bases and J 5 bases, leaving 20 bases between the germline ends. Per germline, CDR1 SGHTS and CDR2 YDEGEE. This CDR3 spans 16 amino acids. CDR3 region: CASSSTRSGGGTEAFF. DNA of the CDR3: TGTGCCAGCAGCTCGACCCGGTCAGGAGGTGGGACTGAAGCTTTCTTT.

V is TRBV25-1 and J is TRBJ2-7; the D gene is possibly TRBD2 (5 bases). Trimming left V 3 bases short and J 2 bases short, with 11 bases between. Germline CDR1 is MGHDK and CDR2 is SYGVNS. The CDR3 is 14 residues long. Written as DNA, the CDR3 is TGTGCCAGCAGTGAGAACGGGGTAACCTACGAGCAGTACTTC. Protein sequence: CASSENGVTYEQYF.

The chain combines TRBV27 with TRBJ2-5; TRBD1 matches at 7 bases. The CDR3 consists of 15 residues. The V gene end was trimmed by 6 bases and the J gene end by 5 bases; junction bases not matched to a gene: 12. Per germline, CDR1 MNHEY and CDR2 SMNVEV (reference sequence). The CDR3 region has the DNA TGTGCCAGCAGGATAGGGACAGCCGCGTTGGAGACCCAGTACTTC. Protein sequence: CASRIGTAALETQYF.

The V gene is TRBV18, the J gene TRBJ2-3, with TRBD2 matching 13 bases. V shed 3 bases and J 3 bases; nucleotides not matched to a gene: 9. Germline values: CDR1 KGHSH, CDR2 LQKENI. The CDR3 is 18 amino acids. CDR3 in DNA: TGTGCCAGCTCACCCAGACTAGCGGGGGGCCATGGTACAGATACGCAGTATTTT. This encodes CASSPRLAGGHGTDTQYF.

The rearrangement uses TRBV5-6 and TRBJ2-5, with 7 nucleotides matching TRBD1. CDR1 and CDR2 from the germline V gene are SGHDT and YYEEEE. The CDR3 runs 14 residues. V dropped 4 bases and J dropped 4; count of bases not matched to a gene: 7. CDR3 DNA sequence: TGTGCCAGCAGCCCCGGGACAGTGAGAGAGACCCAGTACTTC. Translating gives CASSPGTVRETQYF.

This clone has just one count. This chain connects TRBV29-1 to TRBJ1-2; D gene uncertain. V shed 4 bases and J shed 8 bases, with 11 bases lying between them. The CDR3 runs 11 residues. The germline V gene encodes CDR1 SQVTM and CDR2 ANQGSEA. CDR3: CSVGGGGGYTF. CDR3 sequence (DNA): TGCAGCGTTGGCGGAGGCGGGGGCTACACCTTC.

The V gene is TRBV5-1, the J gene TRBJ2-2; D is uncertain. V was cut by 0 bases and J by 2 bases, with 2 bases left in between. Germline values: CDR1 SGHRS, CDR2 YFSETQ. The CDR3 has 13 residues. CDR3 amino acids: CASSLDNTGELFF. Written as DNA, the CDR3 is TGCGCCAGCAGCTTGGACAACACCGGGGAGCTGTTTTTT.

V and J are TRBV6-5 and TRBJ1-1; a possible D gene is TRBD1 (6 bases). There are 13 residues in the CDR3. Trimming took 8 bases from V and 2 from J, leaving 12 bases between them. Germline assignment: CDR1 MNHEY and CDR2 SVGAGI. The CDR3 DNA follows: TGTGCCAGCCGGGGGCCGGGAAACACTGAAGCTTTCTTT. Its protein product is CASRGPGNTEAFF.

CDR3: CASSGLAAGETQYF. The CDR3 DNA sequence: TGTGCCAGCAGTGGACTAGCGGCGGGGGAGACCCAGTACTTC. The J gene is TRBJ2-5, the V gene TRBV28; 10 positions agree with TRBD2. Germline V gene data show CDR1 as MDHEN and CDR2 as SYDVKM. The CDR3 sequence is 14 residues long. V was pared by 5 bases and J by 5 bases, with 5 bases of the junction left unmatched.

The CDR3 sequence: CASSKERGQSIYGYTF. In nucleotides, the CDR3 is TGTGCCAGCAGTAAAGAAAGAGGACAGTCTATTTATGGCTACACCTTC. The chain links TRBV6-4 to TRBJ1-2, with D perhaps TRBD1 (6 bases). Trimming removed 5 bases at V and 5 bases at J, with 21 bases between. The CDR3 extends over 16 amino acids. The V gene's germline CDR1 is MRHNA and CDR2 SNTAGT.

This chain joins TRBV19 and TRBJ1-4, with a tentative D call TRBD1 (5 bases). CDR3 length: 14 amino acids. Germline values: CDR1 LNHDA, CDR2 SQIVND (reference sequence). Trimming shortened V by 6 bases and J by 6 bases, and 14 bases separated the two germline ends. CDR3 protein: CASRDSGGDEKLFF. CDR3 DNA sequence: TGTGCCAGTAGGGACTCCGGGGGTGATGAAAAACTGTTTTTT.

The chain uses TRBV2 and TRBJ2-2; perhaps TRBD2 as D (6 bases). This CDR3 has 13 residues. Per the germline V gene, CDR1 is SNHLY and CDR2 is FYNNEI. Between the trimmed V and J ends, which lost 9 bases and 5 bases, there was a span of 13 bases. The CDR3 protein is CASRTGETGELFF. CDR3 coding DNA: TGTGCCAGTCGTACGGGAGAAACCGGGGAGCTGTTTTTT.

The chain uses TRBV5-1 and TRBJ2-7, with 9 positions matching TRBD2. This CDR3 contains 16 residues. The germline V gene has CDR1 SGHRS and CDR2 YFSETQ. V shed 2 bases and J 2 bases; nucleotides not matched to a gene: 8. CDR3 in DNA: TGCGCCAGCAGCTTACCAGGGACTAGCTCGGCCTACGAGCAGTACTTC. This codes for CASSLPGTSSAYEQYF.

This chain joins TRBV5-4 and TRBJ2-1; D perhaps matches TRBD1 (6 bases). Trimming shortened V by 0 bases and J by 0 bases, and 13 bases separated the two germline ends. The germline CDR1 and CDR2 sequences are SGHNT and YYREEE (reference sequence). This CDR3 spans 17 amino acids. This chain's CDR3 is CASSLDPRTVSYNEQFF. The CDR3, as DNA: TGTGCCAGCAGCTTGGATCCCAGGACAGTCTCCTACAATGAGCAGTTCTTC.

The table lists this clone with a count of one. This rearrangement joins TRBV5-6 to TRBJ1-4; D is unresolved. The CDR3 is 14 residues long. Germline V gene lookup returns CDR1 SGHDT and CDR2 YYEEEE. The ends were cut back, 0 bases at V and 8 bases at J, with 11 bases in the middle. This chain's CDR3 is CASSLGAMGEKLFF. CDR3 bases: TGTGCCAGCAGCTTGGGCGCGATGGGGGAAAAACTGTTTTTT.

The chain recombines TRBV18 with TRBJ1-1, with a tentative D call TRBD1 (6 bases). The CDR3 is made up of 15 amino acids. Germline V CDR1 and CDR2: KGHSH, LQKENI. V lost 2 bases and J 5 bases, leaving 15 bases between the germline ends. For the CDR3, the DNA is TGTGCCAGCTCACCATCACAGGGTTTAGAAACTGAAGCTTTCTTT. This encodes CASSPSQGLETEAFF.